This is a list of T cell receptor beta chains from one sample in a study of T-cell reconstitution after alpha-beta-depleted transplantation in children. Each CDR3 protein gets one entry after TCRdb re-called the PCR reads with MiXCR. The table shows about 980,000 distinct CDR3 sequences, with about 29% occurring only once. Sequenced here: PBMCs, mostly from graft donor cells, sampled 360 days after TCRalphabeta/CD19-depleted stem cell transplant. The receptors derive from a boy in the first two years of life who had a stem cell transplant for SCID, so the T cells may come from the graft donor. The CDR3 runs from the conserved cysteine through the conserved F or W. A D gene is named only where the DNA matches it firmly.

d_gene,j_gene,v_gene,CDR3aa
NA,TRBJ2-5,TRBV5-1,CASSLAPGPSQETQYF
NA,TRBJ1-1,TRBV6-2/TRBV6-3,CASSFRGLKNTEAFF
TRBD2,TRBJ2-1,TRBV7-3,CASSLIFPAGGPGNEQFF
NA,TRBJ2-7,TRBV20-1,CSARAAYEQYF
NA,TRBJ2-3,TRBV6-5,CASSYSDVPTDTQYF
TRBD2,TRBJ2-2,TRBV12-3/TRBV12-4,CASSLDASGGAGGELFF
TRBD2,TRBJ2-2,TRBV2,CASIGTSGGLTGELFF
NA,TRBJ2-5,TRBV12-3/TRBV12-4,CASRRDPGETQYF
TRBD2,TRBJ2-1,TRBV7-2,CASSLRLAVGQFF
NA,TRBJ2-3,TRBV7-1,CASSSTEIQGGSTDTQYF
TRBD2,TRBJ2-3,TRBV20-1,CSGRSGGAVDTQYF
NA,TRBJ2-4,TRBV21-1,CASSIVPDRDKNIQYF
NA,TRBJ2-5,TRBV10-2,CASSEVETQYF
TRBD1,TRBJ2-5,TRBV4-3,CASSQNRGGIETQYF
NA,TRBJ2-6,TRBV20-1,CSAYDPRQGLSSGANVLTF
NA,TRBJ2-1,TRBV7-3,CASSPGGRDEQFF
NA,TRBJ2-3,TRBV29-1,CSALRRGGGTDTQYF
NA,TRBJ2-5,TRBV19,CASSIGRGETQYF
TRBD2,TRBJ2-5,TRBV7-9,CASSRSGAETQYF
NA,TRBJ2-5,TRBV27,CASTRYPEETQYF
NA,TRBJ2-5,TRBV20-1,CSAREGGETQYF
NA,TRBJ2-7,TRBV7-2,CASSLGGVFGDYEQYF
NA,TRBJ2-1,TRBV11-2,CASSSRFRYYNEQFF
TRBD1,TRBJ2-2,TRBV2,CASSERGTAVTGELFF
NA,TRBJ2-3,TRBV21-1,CASSLECTDTQYF
TRBD2,TRBJ2-1,TRBV12-3/TRBV12-4,CASSFSSGRNEQFF
TRBD1,TRBJ2-7,TRBV5-1,CASSGGRGHEQYF
TRBD1,TRBJ1-2,TRBV5-1,CASSWTGGEGYTF
TRBD2,TRBJ2-3,TRBV5-1,CASSLVLAGADTQYF
NA,TRBJ2-5,TRBV12-3/TRBV12-4,CASSLSRPETQYF
TRBD2,TRBJ2-1,TRBV5-5,CASSSSGESYNEQFF
NA,TRBJ2-5,TRBV20-1,CSARVHQETQYF
TRBD2,TRBJ2-7,TRBV12-5,CASGVVSGGWVYEQYF
NA,TRBJ1-5,TRBV19,CASATGLSNQPQHF
NA,TRBJ2-7,TRBV4-1,CASSQDPPNRPTF
NA,TRBJ1-1,TRBV7-3,CASSLSGAGTEAFF
NA,TRBJ2-3,TRBV5-1,CASSLVGVGSTDTQYF
NA,TRBJ1-2,TRBV20-1,CSAGEGNYGYTF
NA,TRBJ1-2,TRBV20-1,CSAREGKSYTF
TRBD1,TRBJ1-1,TRBV20-1,CSASRGQLNTEAFF
NA,TRBJ2-3,TRBV3-1,CASSQVRNSRSTDTQYF
TRBD1,TRBJ2-7,TRBV4-1,CASSQGTGGSLGQYF
TRBD1,TRBJ2-6,TRBV20-1,CSAGDRGAGANVLTF
NA,TRBJ2-6,TRBV18,CASSPPGGANVLTF
TRBD1,TRBJ2-1,TRBV4-3,CASSKLPGDRGLSEQFF
TRBD1,TRBJ1-3,TRBV5-1,CASSPGTERNTIYF
TRBD1,TRBJ2-1,TRBV24-1,CATSAASGTGESVEQFF
NA,TRBJ2-4,TRBV15,CATSRDRTDQYF
TRBD2,TRBJ2-1,TRBV5-1,CASTVGTSAYNEQFF
NA,TRBJ2-3,TRBV11-2,CASSSGPKFRWGTDTQYF
NA,TRBJ2-3,TRBV20-1,CSARVDFTDTQYF
NA,TRBJ1-6,TRBV5-1,CASSLSPGHRFNSPLHF
NA,TRBJ1-1,TRBV20-1,CSARDPTGIAEAFF
NA,TRBJ2-1,TRBV28,CASIRAYSYNEQFF
NA,TRBJ2-3,TRBV29-1,CSVQRRADTQYF
NA,TRBJ2-3,TRBV6-2/TRBV6-3,CATHRRESTDTQYF
TRBD1,TRBJ1-4,TRBV7-8,CASSFPSPRGEKLFF
TRBD2,TRBJ2-1,TRBV3-1,CASSQSLVSTSGLYNEQFF
NA,TRBJ2-7,TRBV7-8,CASSSTLGRLINEQYF
NA,TRBJ1-2,TRBV20-1,CSARDAREPLYGYTF